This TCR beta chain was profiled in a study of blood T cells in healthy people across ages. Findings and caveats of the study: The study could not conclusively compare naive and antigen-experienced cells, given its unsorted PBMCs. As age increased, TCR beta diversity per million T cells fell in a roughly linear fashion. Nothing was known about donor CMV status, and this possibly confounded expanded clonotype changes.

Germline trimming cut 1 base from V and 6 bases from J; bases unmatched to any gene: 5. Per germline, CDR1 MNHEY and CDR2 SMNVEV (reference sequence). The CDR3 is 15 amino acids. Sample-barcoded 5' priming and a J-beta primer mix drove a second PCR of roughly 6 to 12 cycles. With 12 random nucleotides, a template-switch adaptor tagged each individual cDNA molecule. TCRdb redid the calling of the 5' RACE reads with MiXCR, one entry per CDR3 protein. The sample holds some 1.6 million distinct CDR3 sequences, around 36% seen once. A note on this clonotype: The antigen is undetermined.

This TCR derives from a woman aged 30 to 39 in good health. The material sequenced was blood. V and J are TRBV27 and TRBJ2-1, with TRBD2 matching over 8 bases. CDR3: CASSLLVAGRNEQFF. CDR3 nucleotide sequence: TGTGCCAGCAGTTTATTGGTAGCGGGACGCAATGAGCAGTTCTTC.